The subject of this entry is one T cell receptor beta chain. These data belong to a study of T cells after yellow fever vaccination. The CDR3 spans 15 residues. With 4 bases clipped from V and 7 bases from J, the junction kept 8 bases outside the gene matches. Germline lookup yields CDR1 SGHNT and CDR2 YYREEE (reference sequence). TCRdb reanalysed the 5' RACE reads using MiXCR and keeps one entry per CDR3 protein. The sample contains about 550,000 distinct CDR3 sequences, roughly 19% of which appear only once. This TCR was sampled from a man younger than 45 who received the YFV17D yellow fever vaccine. The V gene is TRBV5-4, the J gene TRBJ1-6, with 7 bases lining up with TRBD1. The material was PBMCs, obtained 15 days after the yellow fever booster vaccination. CDR3 coding DNA: TGTGCCAGCAGCCCGGGGGGACAGAGGAATTCACCCCTCCACTTT. Protein sequence: CASSPGGQRNSPLHF.